This T cell receptor (beta chain) was obtained from a study of T cells in Graves' hyperthyroidism and ophthalmopathy. Across the whole study: Specimen type is peripheral blood, collected at initial diagnosis prior to any treatment.

Study-wide results and limits: Most expanded thyroid clonotypes above 0.001 also appeared in blood.

Clinical symptoms, serum thyroxine, TRAb, thyroid ultrasound and orbital computed tomography informed diagnoses. There are 16 residues in the CDR3. The V and J ends lost 0 bases and 3 bases, in that order; junction bases with no gene match: 3. CDR1 and CDR2 from the germline V gene are KGHSH and LQKENI. Amplification of TCR beta CDR3 regions was performed using RNA transcripts as template. The primer set for the first-round RT-PCR of the TCR CDR3 was HTBI. TCRdb re-called the multiplex PCR reads with MiXCR, one entry per CDR3 protein. The sample includes 250,000 to 400,000 distinct CDR3 sequences, approximately 14% of them seen just once. Notes on this clonotype: The antigen remains undetermined.

The J gene is TRBJ2-3, the V gene TRBV18; TRBD1 aligns across 10 bases. The material sequenced was blood. The TCR comes from a woman in her thirties or forties with Graves' ophthalmopathy. The CDR3 DNA reads TGTGCCAGCTCACCACCGGTGGGACAGGGGACAGATACGCAGTATTTT. This codes for CASSPPVGQGTDTQYF.